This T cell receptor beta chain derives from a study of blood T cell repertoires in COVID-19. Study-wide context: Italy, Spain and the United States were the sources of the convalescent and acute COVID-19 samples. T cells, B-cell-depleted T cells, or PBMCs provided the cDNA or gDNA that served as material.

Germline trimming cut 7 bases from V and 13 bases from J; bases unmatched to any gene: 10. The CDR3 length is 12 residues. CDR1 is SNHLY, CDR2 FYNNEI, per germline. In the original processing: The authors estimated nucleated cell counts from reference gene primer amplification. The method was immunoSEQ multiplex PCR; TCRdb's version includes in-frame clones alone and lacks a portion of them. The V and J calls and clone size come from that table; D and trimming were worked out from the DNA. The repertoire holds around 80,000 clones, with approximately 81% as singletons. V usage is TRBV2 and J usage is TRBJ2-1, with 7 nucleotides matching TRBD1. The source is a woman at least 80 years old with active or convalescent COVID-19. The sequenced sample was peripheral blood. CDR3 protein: CASNYDRVIQFF. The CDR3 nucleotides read TGTGCCAGCAATTATGACAGGGTTATTCAGTTCTTC.